This TCR beta chain was captured in a study of cytomegalovirus exposure and HLA in healthy donors. Researchers ran the PCR with 60 Vbeta and 13 Jbeta primers. Repertoires were generated with immunoSEQ multiplex PCR, while TCRdb's copy carries only in-frame clones and drops some. Of some 140,000 clones in the sample, over 50% were seen once. V was pared by 6 bases and J by 2 bases, with 3 bases of the junction left unmatched. CDR1 SQVTM and CDR2 ANQGSEA come from the germline V gene. This CDR3 is 12 amino acids long. Source material: PBMCs. This TCR was recovered from a human donor in good health. J is TRBJ2-5 and V is TRBV29-1; TRBD2 aligns across 7 bases. In DNA form, the CDR3 reads TGCAGCGTCGAGCGGGGACAAGAGACCCAGTACTTC. It translates to CSVERGQETQYF.